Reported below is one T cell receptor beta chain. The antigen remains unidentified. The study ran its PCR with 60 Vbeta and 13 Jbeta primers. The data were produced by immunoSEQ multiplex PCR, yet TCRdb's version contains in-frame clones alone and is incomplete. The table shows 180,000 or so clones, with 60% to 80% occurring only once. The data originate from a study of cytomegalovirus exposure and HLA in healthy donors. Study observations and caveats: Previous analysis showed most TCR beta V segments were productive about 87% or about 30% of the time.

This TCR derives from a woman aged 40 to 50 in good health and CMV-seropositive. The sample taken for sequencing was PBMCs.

The CDR3 reads CASTSSFYEQYF. CDR3 bases: TGTGCCAGCACCTCTTCCTTCTACGAGCAGTACTTC. V is TRBV28 and J is TRBJ2-5; D remains unclear. The J call may be faulty, since TRBJ2-7 better matches the DNA end. The CDR3 is 12 amino acids. The germline CDR1 and CDR2 sequences are MDHEN and SYDVKM.